Below, 12 T cell receptor beta chains from the same sample are listed, as sequenced in a study of OX40 agonist ivuxolimab in advanced cancers. Receptor libraries were prepared by the immunoSEQ multiplex PCR assay. This immuneACCESS table, as held by TCRdb, lists in-frame sequences with V and J called but not all clones. Of the missing ones, under half trace to an unresolved V gene in checked studies; the others have no known cause. The sample profile shows more than 55,000 clones; approximately 79% of them were found once. Under 4.5% of the sample is held by the ten biggest clonotypes. Material: CD4+ or CD8+ T cells sorted from blood, obtained in a trial of the OX40 agonist ivuxolimab. All receptors derive from an adult with an advanced solid tumor such as melanoma, head and neck, liver or kidney cancer.

The chain employs TRBV5-1 and TRBJ2-2; 11 bases agree with TRBD2. V shed 5 bases and J 7 bases; nucleotides not matched to a gene: 10. The CDR3 is 16 amino acids. The V gene's germline CDR1 is SGHRS and CDR2 YFSETQ. The CDR3 bases are TGCGCCAGCAGGCCAAATAGCGGGAGGGCCGGCGGGGAGCTGTTTTTT. The encoded protein is CASRPNSGRAGGELFF.

This clone was seen only a few times. The chain employs TRBV11-1 and TRBJ2-7, with no clear D. The germline V and J ends were trimmed by 4 bases and 3 bases, with 7 bases remaining between them. CDR3 length equals 12 residues. Germline V gives CDR1 SGHAT, CDR2 FQDESV (reference sequence). CDR3 residues: CASSSDGYEQYF. The CDR3 nucleotides read TGTGCCAGCAGCTCCGATGGCTACGAGCAGTACTTC.

The chain is built from TRBV27 and TRBJ1-1; D possibly corresponds to TRBD1 (5 bases). V was cut by 3 bases and J by 4 bases, with 9 bases left in between. The germline V gene has CDR1 MNHEY and CDR2 SMNVEV (reference sequence). The CDR3 is made up of 13 amino acids. CDR3 coding DNA: TGTGCCAGCAGTTTGACAGCGATCACTGAAGCTTTCTTT. Protein product: CASSLTAITEAFF.

J is TRBJ1-5 and V is TRBV11-3; TRBD1 is a possible D gene (5 bases). V shed 1 base and J shed 11 bases, with 9 bases lying between them. This CDR3 spans 12 amino acids. Per germline, CDR1 SGHNT and CDR2 YENEEA. The CDR3 here is CASSLAGGAQHF. The DNA for the CDR3 is TGTGCCAGCAGCTTAGCCGGGGGGGCCCAGCATTTT.

This rearrangement joins TRBV25-1 to TRBJ1-1; unclear D gene. Germline V gene sequence: CDR1 MGHDK, CDR2 SYGVNS. Trimming left V 7 bases short and J 8 bases short, with 14 bases between. CDR3 length: 12 residues. As DNA, the CDR3 is TGTGCCAGCAAGTCGTCCTGGGCAGAAGCTTTCTTT. The encoded protein is CASKSSWAEAFF. Full variable domain (rest looked up from reference TRBV25-1 and TRBJ1-1): EADIYQTPRYLVIGTGKKITLECSQTMGHDKMYWYQQDPGMELHLIHYSYGVNSTEKGDLSSESTVSRIRTEHFPLTLESARPSHTSQYLCASKSSWAEAFFGQGTRLTVV.

The genes are TRBV30 and TRBJ1-4; no firm D call. V lost 1 base and J lost 1, with 22 bases in between. Germline V gene data show CDR1 as GTSNPN and CDR2 as SVGIG (reference sequence). The CDR3 runs 19 residues. The CDR3 DNA follows: TGTGCCTGGAGTGGGTTTGGGAGGTGGAGGTCGGAAACTAATGAAAAACTGTTTTTT. Its translation is CAWSGFGRWRSETNEKLFF.

The chain uses TRBV5-1 and TRBJ1-5; 8 positions match TRBD1. The J segment lost 2 bases and the V segment lost 4 bases, leaving 5 bases of the junction unmatched. The length of the CDR3 is 15 residues. Germline lookup yields CDR1 SGHRS and CDR2 YFSETQ. CDR3 amino acids: CASSPSTGGNQPQHF. In nucleotides, the CDR3 is TGCGCCAGCAGCCCTTCGACAGGGGGCAATCAGCCCCAGCATTTT.

The chain uses TRBV11-2 and TRBJ2-3; 10 bases fit TRBD2. Trimming removed 6 bases from V and 2 bases from J; junction bases left unmatched: 5. CDR1 and CDR2 (germline): SGHAT, FQNNGV. This CDR3 region has 15 residues. CDR3 amino acids: CASSPLAGITDTQYF. The DNA of the CDR3 is TGTGCCAGCAGTCCACTAGCGGGGATCACAGATACGCAGTATTTT.

This clone was picked up a small number of times. This rearrangement joins TRBV5-4 to TRBJ2-7; 10 positions match TRBD1. J gave up 4 bases and V 3 bases, and 13 bases lay outside the gene matches. Germline CDR1 and CDR2: SGHNT and YYREEE (reference sequence). This CDR3 contains 17 residues. This chain's CDR3 is CASSSGTGAASGYEQYF. CDR3 DNA sequence: TGTGCCAGCAGCTCTGGGACAGGGGCCGCTTCCGGGTACGAGCAGTACTTC.

This sequence joins TRBV19 and TRBJ1-1; D may be TRBD1 (5 bases). Germline lookup yields CDR1 LNHDA and CDR2 SQIVND (reference sequence). The length of the CDR3 is 13 residues. V was clipped by 5 bases and J by 1 base, with 8 bases between them. The CDR3 loop is CASSVTANTEAFF. The DNA for the CDR3 is TGTGCCAGTAGTGTGACAGCGAACACTGAAGCTTTCTTT.

CDR3 sequence: CASNPTSSYNEQFF. CDR3 sequence (DNA): TGTGCCAGTAATCCGACTAGCTCCTACAATGAGCAGTTCTTC. This chain joins TRBV19 and TRBJ2-1, with D tentatively TRBD2 (6 bases). CDR3 length: 14 amino acids. V lost 7 bases and J 0 bases, leaving 10 bases between the germline ends. Germline CDR1 and CDR2: LNHDA and SQIVND (reference sequence).

The V call is TRBV25-1, the J call TRBJ1-1; D possibly corresponds to TRBD1 (6 bases). There are 14 residues in the CDR3. V shed 6 bases and J shed 5 bases, with 16 bases lying between them. Per germline, CDR1 MGHDK and CDR2 SYGVNS. The CDR3 sequence: CASSGTGRGTEAFF. The CDR3 nucleotides are TGTGCCAGCAGCGGAACAGGGAGGGGGACTGAAGCTTTCTTT. The full variable domain, in which reference TRBV25-1 and TRBJ1-1 provide the parts outside the CDR3, is EADIYQTPRYLVIGTGKKITLECSQTMGHDKMYWYQQDPGMELHLIHYSYGVNSTEKGDLSSESTVSRIRTEHFPLTLESARPSHTSQYLCASSGTGRGTEAFFGQGTRLTVV.